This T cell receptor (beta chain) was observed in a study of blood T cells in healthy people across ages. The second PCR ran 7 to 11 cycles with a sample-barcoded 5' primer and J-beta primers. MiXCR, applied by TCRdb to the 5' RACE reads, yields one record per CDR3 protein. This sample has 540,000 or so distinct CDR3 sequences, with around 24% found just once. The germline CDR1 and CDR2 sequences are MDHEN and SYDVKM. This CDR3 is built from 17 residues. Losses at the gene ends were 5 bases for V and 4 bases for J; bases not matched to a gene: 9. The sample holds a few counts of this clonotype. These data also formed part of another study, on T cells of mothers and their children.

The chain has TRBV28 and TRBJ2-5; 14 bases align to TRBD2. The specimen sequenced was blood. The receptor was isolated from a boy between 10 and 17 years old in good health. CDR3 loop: CASSPPIGLAGGETQYF. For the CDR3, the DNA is TGTGCCAGCAGTCCCCCCATCGGACTAGCGGGAGGAGAGACCCAGTACTTC. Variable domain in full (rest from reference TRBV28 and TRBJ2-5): DVKVTQSSRYLVKRTGEKVFLECVQDMDHENMFWYRQDPGLGLRLIYFSYDVKMKEKGDIPEGYSVSREKKERFSLILESASTNQTSMYLCASSPPIGLAGGETQYFGPGTRLLVL.